This T cell receptor beta chain came from a study of T cell repertoires in cytomegalovirus infection. For the study at large: CMV epitopes that were recently identified and HLA-C-restricted were used alongside well-studied HLA-B-restricted ones. CMV infection and matching HLA type were both indicated by public TCR beta signatures.

There are many counts of this clonotype. Its antigen remains unknown. Germline CDR1 reads SEHNR; CDR2 reads FQNEAQ (reference sequence). The CDR3 extends over 14 amino acids. V gave up 5 bases and J gave up 1 base, with 12 bases separating them. MiXCR was run by TCRdb on the reads, yielding one entry per CDR3 protein. This repertoire shows roughly 920,000 distinct CDR3 sequences, 31% found once; its top ten account for over 13%. Overall study findings and caveats: There were carriers of CMV plus the relevant HLA, and cumulative public TCR beta family frequency identified them. In two of eight donors, the top clonotype was HLA-C-restricted CMV-specific.

The chain uses TRBV7-9 and TRBJ2-7; D not certain. The sequenced sample was cultured CD8+ T cells from PBMCs, obtained from culture after CMV antigen stimulation. The sequence came from a human donor in good health (CMV status not recorded). Some clones in this sample may be carry-over from other donors' samples. As DNA, the CDR3 is TGTGCCAGCAGCCCTCCGGGCCCATCCTACGAGCAGTACTTC. Translating it yields CASSPPGPSYEQYF.